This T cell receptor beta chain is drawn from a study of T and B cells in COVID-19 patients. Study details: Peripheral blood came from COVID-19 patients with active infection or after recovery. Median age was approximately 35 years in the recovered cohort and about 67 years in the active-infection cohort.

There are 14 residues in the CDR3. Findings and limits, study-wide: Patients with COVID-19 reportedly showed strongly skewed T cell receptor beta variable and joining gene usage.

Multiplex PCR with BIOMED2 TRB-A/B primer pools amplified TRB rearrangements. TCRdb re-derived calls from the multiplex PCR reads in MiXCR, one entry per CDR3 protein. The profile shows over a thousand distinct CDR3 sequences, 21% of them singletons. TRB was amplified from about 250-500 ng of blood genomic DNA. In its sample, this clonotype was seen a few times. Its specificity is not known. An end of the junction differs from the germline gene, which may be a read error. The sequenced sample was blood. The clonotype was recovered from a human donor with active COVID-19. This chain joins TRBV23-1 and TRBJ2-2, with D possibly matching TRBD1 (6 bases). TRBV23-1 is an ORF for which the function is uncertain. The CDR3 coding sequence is TGCGCCAGCAGTCACTTAGAACTATACAGGGAACTGTTTTTT. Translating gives CASSHLELYRELFF.